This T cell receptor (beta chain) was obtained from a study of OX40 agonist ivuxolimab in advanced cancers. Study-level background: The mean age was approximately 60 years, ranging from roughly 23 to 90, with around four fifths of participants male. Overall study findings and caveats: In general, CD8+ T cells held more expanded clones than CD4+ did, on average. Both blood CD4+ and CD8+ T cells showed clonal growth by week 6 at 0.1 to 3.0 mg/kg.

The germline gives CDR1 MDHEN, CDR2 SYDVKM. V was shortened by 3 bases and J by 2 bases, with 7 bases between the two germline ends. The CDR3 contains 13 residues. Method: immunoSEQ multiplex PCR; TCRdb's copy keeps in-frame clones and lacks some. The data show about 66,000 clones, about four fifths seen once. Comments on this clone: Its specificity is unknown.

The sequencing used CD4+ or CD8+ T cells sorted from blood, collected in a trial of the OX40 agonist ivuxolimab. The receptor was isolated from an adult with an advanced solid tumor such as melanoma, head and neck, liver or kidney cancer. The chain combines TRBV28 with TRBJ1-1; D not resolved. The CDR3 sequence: CASSFIPNTEAFF. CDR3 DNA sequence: TGTGCCAGCAGTTTTATCCCCAACACTGAAGCTTTCTTT.